What follows describes a single T cell receptor beta chain. In terms of age and location, participants ranged from roughly 18 to 90 years and lived in under 30 US areas. This entry comes from a study of blood T cell repertoires in COVID-19. Clones were sequenced by immunoSEQ multiplex PCR, and TCRdb holds only the in-frame ones, with some missing. The table includes some 160,000 clones, 80% to 90% detected once. After removal of 6 bases from V and 4 bases from J, the junction contained 4 bases not matched to a gene. The CDR3 length is 14 residues. CDR1 SGHRS and CDR2 YFSETQ come from the germline V gene.

This TCR derives from a woman aged 50 to 60 who had recovered from COVID-19. The chain couples TRBV5-1 to TRBJ2-7; the match to TRBD2 covers 13 bases. Sequenced: PBMCs or T cells enriched from blood (not recorded which). The CDR3 DNA reads as TGCGCCAGCAAGGGACTAGCGGGGACATACGAGCAGTACTTC. It yields the protein CASKGLAGTYEQYF.